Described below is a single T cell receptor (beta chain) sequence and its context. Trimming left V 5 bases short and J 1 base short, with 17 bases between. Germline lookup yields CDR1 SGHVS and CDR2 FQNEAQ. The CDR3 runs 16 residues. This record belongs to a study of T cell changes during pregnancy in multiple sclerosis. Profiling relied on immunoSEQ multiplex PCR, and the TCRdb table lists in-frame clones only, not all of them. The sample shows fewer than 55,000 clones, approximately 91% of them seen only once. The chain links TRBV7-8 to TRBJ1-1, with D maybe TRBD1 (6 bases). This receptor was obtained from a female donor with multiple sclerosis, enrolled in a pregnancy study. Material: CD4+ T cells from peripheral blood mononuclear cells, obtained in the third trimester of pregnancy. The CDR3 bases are TGTGCCAGCAGCCCTTCCCGGGACATGCCGAACACTGAAGCTTTCTTT. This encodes CASSPSRDMPNTEAFF.